This TCR beta chain is from a study of blood T cell repertoires in COVID-19. Study at large: Whether acute or convalescent, the COVID-19 samples came from the United States, Italy and Spain. In each case, the material was cDNA or gDNA derived from T cells, B-cell-depleted T cells, or PBMCs.

This clone was found a few times. In the authors' methods: Researchers report that nucleated cell counts were estimated from reference gene primer amplification. Measured with immunoSEQ multiplex PCR; TCRdb has only the in-frame clones, and not every one. V, J and clone size reflect that table, while D and trimming were determined from the DNA. The sample has around 140,000 clones; approximately 87% are singletons. Germline V lookup: CDR1 LGHDT, CDR2 YNNKEL (reference sequence). With 1 base removed from V and 5 bases from J, the gap between germline ends came to 15 bases. The CDR3 contains 15 residues.

The TCR sequence derives from a man aged 65 to 85 with active COVID-19. The V gene is TRBV3-1 (or the pseudogene TRBV3-2), the J gene TRBJ2-7; D might be TRBD2 (6 bases). The sequencing input was peripheral blood. The CDR3 protein is CASSQGGKRFDEQYF. The CDR3 bases are TGTGCCAGCAGCCAAGGCGGGAAGCGGTTCGACGAGCAGTACTTC.